The clone carrying this T cell receptor beta chain was counted a single time. The data were obtained in a study of blood T cell repertoires in COVID-19. Whole-study context: Nucleic acid was either cDNA or gDNA, and it came from T cells, B-cell-depleted T cells, or PBMCs.

The method was immunoSEQ multiplex PCR; TCRdb's version includes in-frame clones alone and lacks a portion of them. The top ten clones hold approximately 32% of a sample with about 15,000 clones, under 80% of them seen once. The germline V gene has CDR1 LNHDA and CDR2 SQIVND (reference sequence). V dropped 5 bases and J dropped 7 bases, with 18 bases sitting between them. CDR3 length: 16 residues. Sequencing was done on a sample of peripheral blood. The chain is built from TRBV19 and TRBJ1-6; tentatively, D is TRBD1 (5 bases). The TCR originated in a man aged 65-85 years with active or convalescent COVID-19. The chain's CDR3 is CASSEGQGGQNSPLHF. The CDR3 coding sequence is TGTGCCAGTAGTGAAGGGCAGGGCGGTCAGAATTCACCCCTCCACTTT.